These 29 T cell receptor beta chains were all obtained from the same sample, sequenced in a study of cytomegalovirus exposure and HLA in healthy donors. Primers: 60 Vbeta forward and 13 Jbeta reverse. Measured with immunoSEQ multiplex PCR; TCRdb has only the in-frame clones, and not every one. This sample yields about 91,000 clones, of which roughly 67% are seen a single time; 2.3% belongs to the top ten. The sequencing sample was made of PBMCs. The receptors derive from a human donor in good health.

The J gene is TRBJ1-1, the V gene TRBV19; D remains unclear. CDR1 LNHDA and CDR2 SQIVND come from the germline V gene (reference sequence). Trimming left V 2 bases short and J 0 bases short, with 13 bases between. The CDR3 spans 16 residues. This CDR3 is CASSIFFEAMNTEAFF. The CDR3, as DNA: TGTGCCAGTAGTATATTTTTCGAGGCGATGAACACTGAAGCTTTCTTT.

This clone was seen more than once but under ten times. CDR3 nucleotide sequence: TGTGCCAGCTCAGAGATGGTACAGAATGAAAAACTGTTTTTT. It codes for CASSEMVQNEKLFF. The chain carries TRBV18 and TRBJ1-4; D remains unclear. This CDR3 contains 14 residues. Germline V gene data show CDR1 as KGHSH and CDR2 as LQKENI. The V and J ends lost 5 bases and 5 bases respectively, with 12 bases between them.

This chain joins TRBV5-1 and TRBJ2-3; possibly TRBD1 for D (5 bases). Germline-derived CDR1 and CDR2 are SGHRS and YFSETQ. The length of the CDR3 is 14 residues. Trimming pared 4 bases from V and 2 bases from J, leaving 11 bases between. The CDR3 loop is CASSLQGTTDTQYF. DNA of the CDR3: TGCGCCAGCAGCCTGCAGGGTACCACAGATACGCAGTATTTT.

This sequence joins TRBV6-5 and TRBJ1-2, with TRBD1 identical over 9 bases. This CDR3 has 15 residues. After removal of 3 bases from V and 4 bases from J, the junction contained 6 bases not matched to a gene. Germline V lookup: CDR1 MNHEY, CDR2 SVGAGI. For the CDR3, the DNA is TGTGCCAGCAGTTATCGCGGACAGGGGACCTATGGCTACACCTTC. Amino acids: CASSYRGQGTYGYTF.

This clone occurred a few times. V and J are TRBV7-3 and TRBJ1-1; D uncertain. Per the germline V gene, CDR1 is SGHTA and CDR2 is FQGTGA. The V and J ends lost 5 bases and 4 bases respectively, with 11 bases between them. The CDR3 has 13 residues. The CDR3 here is CASSPERSTEAFF. The CDR3 DNA sequence: TGTGCCAGCAGCCCCGAAAGGAGCACTGAAGCTTTCTTT.

The chain couples TRBV19 to TRBJ1-5; D remains ambiguous. Germline values: CDR1 LNHDA, CDR2 SQIVND (reference sequence). The CDR3 extends over 12 amino acids. Trimming left V 3 bases short and J 7 bases short, with 7 bases between. The DNA of the CDR3 is TGTGCCAGTAGTATCATCATGCAGCCCCAGCATTTT. It encodes CASSIIMQPQHF.

This clone turned up a few times. The sample holds other DNA sequences that translate to the same CDR3. In DNA form, the CDR3 reads TGTGCCAGCAGCGTGGGCCAGTCCTACAATGAGCAGTTCTTC. It translates to CASSVGQSYNEQFF. This chain joins TRBV9 and TRBJ2-1; the D is unclear. The CDR3 is 14 residues long. V lost 2 bases and J lost 1, with 7 bases in between. Germline V gives CDR1 SGDLS, CDR2 YYNGEE. The full variable domain, completed using reference TRBV9 and TRBJ2-1, is DSGVTQTPKHLITATGQRVTLRCSPRSGDLSVYWYQQSLDQGLQFLIQYYNGEERAKGNILERFSAQQFPDLHSELNLSSLELGDSALYFCASSVGQSYNEQFFGPGTRLTVL.

With respect to this clone: Other DNA sequences in this sample translate to the same CDR3. This rearrangement joins TRBV7-2 to TRBJ2-7; 9 bases agree with TRBD1. Per the germline V gene, CDR1 is SGHTA and CDR2 is FQGNSA. V shed 3 bases and J 5 bases; nucleotides not matched to a gene: 8. This CDR3 has 15 amino acids. This chain's CDR3 is CASSLVGQGSDEQYF. The DNA of the CDR3 is TGTGCCAGCAGCTTGGTAGGACAGGGGTCGGACGAGCAGTACTTC.

The chain combines TRBV7-2 with TRBJ2-6; TRBD2 matches 8 bases. Per the germline V gene, CDR1 is SGHTA and CDR2 is FQGNSA. Unmatched junction bases numbered 7, after V lost 0 bases and J lost 3 bases. This CDR3 comprises 18 residues. The CDR3 DNA reads as TGTGCCAGCAGCTTAGCCCCCCCGGGAGGGGTTGGGGCCAACGTCCTGACTTTC. Its protein is CASSLAPPGGVGANVLTF.

This clone was picked up a small number of times. The chain combines TRBV7-9 with TRBJ2-1, with 10 bases matching TRBD2. Per germline, CDR1 SEHNR and CDR2 FQNEAQ (reference sequence). With 3 bases clipped from V and 5 bases from J, the junction kept 4 bases outside the gene matches. The CDR3 extends over 15 amino acids. The CDR3 sequence: CASSFRAGGNNEQFF. CDR3 bases: TGTGCCAGCAGCTTTCGAGCGGGGGGGAACAATGAGCAGTTCTTC.

This clone has a handful of counts. The chain couples TRBV7-6 to TRBJ1-1; D is possibly TRBD1 (5 bases). Trimming removed 3 bases at V and 3 bases at J, with 20 bases between. CDR1 is SGHVS, CDR2 FNYEAQ, per germline. CDR3 length: 17 amino acids. Here the CDR3 reads CASSFPYKGGVDTEAFF. The CDR3 DNA is TGTGCCAGCAGCTTCCCATATAAGGGAGGGGTGGACACTGAAGCTTTCTTT.

The genes are TRBV7-9 and TRBJ1-6, with 7 bases fitting TRBD1. This CDR3 is 13 amino acids long. V gave up 5 bases and J gave up 10 bases; unmatched junction bases: 5. Germline assignment: CDR1 SEHNR and CDR2 FQNEAQ (reference sequence). This CDR3 reads CASSATGRSPLHF. The CDR3, as DNA: TGTGCCAGCAGCGCGACAGGGCGGTCACCCCTCCACTTT.

Only a few counts were recorded for this clone. The chain uses TRBV5-4 and TRBJ2-7, with 9 bases aligning to TRBD1. Per the germline V gene, CDR1 is SGHNT and CDR2 is YYREEE (reference sequence). This CDR3 region has 14 residues. V lost 7 bases, J lost 7 bases, and 12 bases stayed unmatched. The CDR3 sequence: CASSFDRGYREQYF. The CDR3 coding sequence is TGTGCCAGCTCCTTCGACAGGGGGTATCGTGAGCAGTACTTC.

V gene TRBV19 combines with J gene TRBJ2-7; TRBD1 matches 7 bases. Germline CDR1 is LNHDA and CDR2 is SQIVND (reference sequence). The ends lost 6 bases at V and 3 bases at J; junction bases unmatched: 5. This CDR3 spans 13 amino acids. CDR3: CASRGYRGYEQYF. The CDR3 nucleotides read TGTGCCAGTAGGGGTTACAGGGGCTACGAGCAGTACTTC.

The chain is built from TRBV29-1 and TRBJ2-1; possible D gene TRBD1, 6 bases. The CDR3 contains 12 residues. The germline CDR1 and CDR2 sequences are SQVTM and ANQGSEA. V was trimmed by 6 bases and J by 4 bases, leaving 10 bases between them. DNA for the CDR3: TGCAGCGTCGGGACACAGTACAATGAGCAGTTCTTC. It codes for CSVGTQYNEQFF.

This clone was picked up one time. This sequence joins TRBV11-3 and TRBJ2-7; tentative D call: TRBD1 (6 bases). This CDR3 spans 15 amino acids. With 4 bases removed from V and 3 bases from J, the gap between germline ends came to 16 bases. Germline V CDR1 and CDR2: SGHNT, YENEEA. The DNA of the CDR3 is TGTGCCAGCAGCTACTCAGGGGTTTTGGTCTACGAGCAGTACTTC. It yields the protein CASSYSGVLVYEQYF.

The rearrangement joins TRBV6-5 to TRBJ2-3, with a tentative D call TRBD1 (5 bases). CDR3 length equals 13 residues. Trimming took 2 bases from V and 4 from J, leaving 7 bases between them. The germline V gene has CDR1 MNHEY and CDR2 SVGAGI. DNA for the CDR3: TGTGCCAGCAGTTACGTAGGGGCAGATACGCAGTATTTT. This sequence encodes CASSYVGADTQYF.

The V and J genes are TRBV6-5 and TRBJ2-7, with D uncertain. With 0 bases removed from V and 3 bases from J, the gap between germline ends came to 15 bases. This CDR3 has 16 residues. Germline V CDR1 and CDR2: MNHEY, SVGAGI. Written as DNA, the CDR3 is TGTGCCAGCAGTTACTCAAGCCTGGGTGGCGGCTACGAGCAGTACTTC. Translating it yields CASSYSSLGGGYEQYF.

V usage is TRBV4-3 and J usage is TRBJ2-7; 7 nucleotides agree with TRBD1. J gave up 2 bases and V 3 bases, and 7 bases lay outside the gene matches. Germline V gene lookup returns CDR1 LGHNA and CDR2 YSLEER. The CDR3 has 15 residues. CDR3 region: CASSQGRQGTYEQYF. The CDR3 nucleotides are TGCGCCAGCAGCCAGGGCCGACAGGGCACCTACGAGCAGTACTTC.

This clone was counted between two and nine times. The chain couples TRBV5-4 to TRBJ1-2; 7 nucleotides match TRBD1. Trimming at V came to 6 bases and at J to 6 bases, leaving 8 bases not matched to a gene. CDR3 length: 13 amino acids. Looked up from germline, CDR1 is SGHNT and CDR2 is YYREEE (reference sequence). In nucleotides, the CDR3 is TGTGCCAGCACACAGGGGTGGGGGGATGGCTACACCTTC. As protein: CASTQGWGDGYTF.

The chain couples TRBV20-1 to TRBJ1-1, with a possible D match to TRBD1 (5 bases). CDR1 and CDR2 (germline): DFQATT, SNEGSKA (reference sequence). The V end lost 3 bases, the J end lost 9 bases, and 11 bases lay between the germline ends. The CDR3 is 11 residues long. CDR3 sequence: CSARGLGKAFF. In nucleotides, the CDR3 is TGCAGTGCTAGGGGGCTAGGGAAAGCTTTCTTT.

This clone came up a few times. The rearrangement uses TRBV7-8 and TRBJ2-7; 8 positions agree with TRBD2. Germline CDR1 is SGHVS and CDR2 is FQNEAQ. The CDR3 has 14 residues. After removal of 4 bases from V and 2 bases from J, the junction contained 4 bases not matched to a gene. CDR3 nucleotide sequence: TGTGCCAGCAGCTCGGGGGGGAGTCCCTACGAGCAGTACTTC. This gives the protein CASSSGGSPYEQYF.

The chain has TRBV9 and TRBJ1-6, with 7 bases fitting TRBD1. The CDR3 spans 16 residues. Losses at the gene ends were 4 bases for V and 7 bases for J; bases not matched to a gene: 11. Germline V lookup: CDR1 SGDLS, CDR2 YYNGEE. CDR3 in DNA: TGTGCCAGCAGCATCGACAGGGAAGGCGGAAATTCACCCCTCCACTTT. It codes for CASSIDREGGNSPLHF. The variable domain in full, with the rest retrieved from reference TRBV9 and TRBJ1-6, is DSGVTQTPKHLITATGQRVTLRCSPRSGDLSVYWYQQSLDQGLQFLIQYYNGEERAKGNILERFSAQQFPDLHSELNLSSLELGDSALYFCASSIDREGGNSPLHFGNGTRLTVT.

The chain recombines TRBV7-3 with TRBJ2-2, with 8 bases lining up with TRBD2. Germline V gene lookup returns CDR1 SGHTA and CDR2 FQGTGA. CDR3 length: 14 amino acids. With V trimmed by 8 bases and J by 3 bases, 5 bases remained unmatched. The chain's CDR3 is CASGGSGDTGELFF. The DNA of the CDR3 is TGTGCCAGCGGGGGTAGCGGGGACACCGGGGAGCTGTTTTTT.

The V and J genes are TRBV10-3 and TRBJ2-3; D is ambiguous. Germline-derived CDR1 and CDR2 are ENHRY and SYGVKD. V gave up 6 bases and J gave up 0 bases, with 10 bases separating them. The CDR3 consists of 14 residues. Here the CDR3 DNA reads TGTGCCATCAGATCGACGGGTAGCACAGATACGCAGTATTTT. This sequence encodes CAIRSTGSTDTQYF.

The table lists this clone with a few counts. The chain employs TRBV10-3 and TRBJ1-1, with D maybe TRBD1 (5 bases). V was shortened by 8 bases and J by 1 base, with 5 bases between the two germline ends. Germline loops: CDR1 ENHRY, CDR2 SYGVKD. The CDR3 has 11 residues. The CDR3 loop is CAIQGNTEAFF. CDR3 sequence (DNA): TGTGCCATCCAGGGGAACACTGAAGCTTTCTTT.

The rearrangement joins TRBV25-1 to TRBJ1-2, with 10 bases lining up with TRBD1. Germline values: CDR1 MGHDK, CDR2 SYGVNS. The V and J ends lost 6 bases and 7 bases, in that order; junction bases with no gene match: 11. The CDR3 has 15 amino acids. CDR3: CASSLTGTGVGGYTF. For the CDR3, the DNA is TGTGCCAGCAGCCTTACCGGGACAGGGGTAGGTGGCTACACCTTC.

The rearrangement links TRBV11-3 to TRBJ2-5; D perhaps matches TRBD2 (6 bases). Germline CDR1 SGHNT, CDR2 YENEEA. This CDR3 has 12 residues. V lost 6 bases to trimming and J lost 3 bases, with 8 bases between them. CDR3 in DNA: TGTGCCAGCAGTTCGGGGGAAGAGACCCAGTACTTC. Its translation: CASSSGEETQYF.

This clone was recorded a few times. This chain connects TRBV11-3 to TRBJ1-3, with 7 bases identical to TRBD1. Trimming took 5 bases from V and 4 from J; bases not matched to a gene: 5. Germline CDR1 SGHNT, CDR2 YENEEA. The CDR3 runs to 14 residues. CDR3 protein: CASSRQGMGNTIYF. CDR3 in DNA: TGTGCCAGCAGCCGACAGGGAATGGGAAACACCATATATTTT.